The source of this T cell receptor beta chain is a study of synovial regulatory T cells in juvenile arthritis (dated by TCRdb to between 2014 and 2016). General notes on the study: Of the sequenced patients, three were therapy-naive, one was treated with methotrexate plus infliximab, several were treated with methotrexate, and one lacked treatment information. Using matched patient samples, the researchers compared TCRbeta CDR3 repertoires across three groups: blood iaTreg cells, other blood Treg cells and synovial fluid Treg cells. Although effector T cell subsets in the cohort were also sequenced for comparisons, the Treg dataset on its own covers only blood and synovial fluid Treg cells. TCR repertoire comparisons included Treg and Teff subsets from about 12 JIA patients with active disease. The investigation overall reported the following: More CDR3 sequences were shared by synovial Treg cells with iaTreg cells than with other blood Treg cells, and a closer relation was confirmed by Chao-Jaccard similarity. Across patients, iaTreg TCR repertoires were largely private and overlapped partially with synovial Teff repertoires and blood CPL repertoires.

The method behind the library was the immunoSEQ multiplex PCR assay. Adaptive Biotechnologies carried out the TCRbeta CDR3 sequencing. In the paper's pipeline: Repertoire similarity was assessed with the Chao-modified Jaccard index and with the median clonotype overlap from 200 random subsamples of equal sample size. The similarity analyses were run on either productive nucleotide sequences or amino acid sequences translated in silico. To compare repertoires, the researchers applied hierarchical clustering with single linkage as well as t-SNE, based on Chao-modified Jaccard distances. Repertoire diversity was measured with the Renyi index after sample size normalisation across a range of alpha values. TCRdb took over this immuneACCESS table, retaining in-frame rearrangements with V and J assigned. Such tables are incomplete; in checked studies, under half of the missing clones stem from an unresolved V gene, and the remainder is unexplained. V, J and clone size are taken as reported in that table, and D and trimming were inferred from the DNA itself. The sample table holds approximately 3,000 clones. The top ten constitute approximately 12% of the sample.

The synovial samples consisted of synovial fluid collected together with matched peripheral blood from each patient with active arthritis. The donors for the TCR repertoire analysis were about 11 juvenile idiopathic arthritis patients with active disease who had not reached inactive disease, of whom 3 were polyarticular and 8 were oligoarticular. The median age of the TCR-sequenced patients was just under 12 years (range roughly 2.4-25), and their median disease duration was approximately seven years (range 0.2-19.1). FOXP3 TSDR demethylation comparable to that of blood and healthy-donor Treg cells was observed in synovial Treg cells, supporting bona fide regulatory lineage commitment. Samples for TCR repertoire analysis were collected at two centres in Italy. CDR1 and CDR2 (LNHDA, SQIVND) derive from the germline V gene (reference sequence). From cysteine to phenylalanine, the CDR3 is 12 amino acids long. The protein alone is recorded here.

A note on this clone: Its binding antigen is unknown.

Sequenced sample: Treg cells from the synovium. The sequence derives from a donor aged 2 to 35 with juvenile idiopathic arthritis. The chain is assembled from TRBV19 and TRBJ1-2. The CDR3 corresponds to CASSDRVYGYTF.